This T cell receptor beta chain was sequenced in a study of T cells in localized non-small cell lung cancer. Study-level results: Tumor trailed uninvolved adjacent lung in T cell clonality, which peaked there. Sequencing was limited to one tumor region, leaving the possibility of heterogeneity open. A denser population of T cells in blood accompanied longer overall survival. For the top 100 tumor clones, a median approximately 50 also appeared in adjacent lung.

Turning to this clone: The antigen remains undetermined.

The data were produced by immunoSEQ multiplex PCR, yet TCRdb's version contains in-frame clones alone and is incomplete. The sample shows tens of thousands of clones, 90% to 95% of them seen only once. The V gene's germline CDR1 is MNHEY and CDR2 SVGAGI. V lost 7 bases and J 4 bases, leaving 15 bases between the germline ends. The CDR3 is 14 residues long. The rearrangement joins TRBV6-5 to TRBJ2-3; possible D gene TRBD1, 7 bases. The specimen was peripheral blood, collected before any cancer treatment. The TCR was taken from a man aged 35 to 70 with stage I lung adenocarcinoma. CDR3 in DNA: TGTGCCAGCACTTGGACAGGAGGGGCAGATACGCAGTATTTT. Its protein is CASTWTGGADTQYF.